A few counts support the clone carrying this T cell receptor beta chain. These data originate in a study of human T cells and chemical hapten exposure. Time point defined: pre-sensitization, week 0. As for treatment: therapeutic diphenylcyclopropenone sensitization with weekly scalp DPC. TCRdb re-derived calls from the RACE reads in MiXCR, one entry per CDR3 protein. The repertoire holds roughly 100,000 distinct CDR3 sequences, with roughly 9.1% as singletons. The CDR3 is made up of 14 amino acids. Looked up from germline, CDR1 is SGHRS and CDR2 is YFSETQ. With 0 bases removed from V and 2 bases from J, the gap between germline ends came to 9 bases.

This clonotype originated in a woman aged 40 to 49 with alopecia areata. Some clones in this sample may be carry-over from other donors' samples. The chain combines TRBV5-1 with TRBJ2-7; D unresolved. Sequenced here: whole blood, sampled in connection with sensitization to the hapten diphenylcyclopropenone (DPC). The CDR3 here is CASSLGPEPYEQYF. The DNA of the CDR3 is TGCGCCAGCAGCTTGGGGCCGGAACCCTACGAGCAGTACTTC.